One and the same sample provided the 6 T cell receptor beta chains below, sequenced in a study of shared clonotypes between healthy human individuals (dated by TCRdb to 2018 to 2021). CD8 naive samples were obtained by positive selection for CCR7 among CD45RO-negative cells, yielding a CD45RA+CCR7+ population from which TemRA cells were excluded. Library generation was performed with the immunoSEQ multiplex PCR assay. TCRdb carries this immuneACCESS record with in-frame sequences only. Its versions omit some clonotypes, under half of them owing to an unresolved V gene in the studies checked, with the rest unexplained. In this sample the table shows about 2 million clones, roughly 94% of which occur a single time. Of the sample, around 1% is held by the ten largest clones. Sequencing was performed on naive CD8+ T cells sorted from blood. The sample's cell subset or site label, in plain terms: CD45RA+CCR7+. Receptor source: a man aged 18 to 30 in good health.

V is TRBV2 and J is TRBJ1-4; D is undetermined. The CDR3 consists of 11 residues. The V end was cut by 3 bases, the J end by 8 bases, with 4 bases between. CDR1 SNHLY and CDR2 FYNNEI come from the germline V gene. CDR3: CASSDYEKLFF. The CDR3 DNA follows: TGTGCCAGCAGTGATTACGAAAAACTGTTTTTT.

The J gene is TRBJ2-7, the V gene TRBV5-1, with D unclear. The V and J ends lost 4 bases and 2 bases respectively, with 13 bases between them. This CDR3 is built from 14 residues. CDR1 and CDR2 (germline): SGHRS, YFSETQ. The CDR3 loop is CASSDSSTPYEQYF. CDR3 DNA: TGCGCCAGCAGCGACTCTTCGACGCCCTACGAGCAGTACTTC.

The V gene is TRBV10-3, the J gene TRBJ2-1, with D possibly being TRBD1 (5 bases). Trimming cost V 3 bases and J 5 bases, with 8 bases left between them. The CDR3 is 13 amino acids. Germline CDR1 ENHRY, CDR2 SYGVKD. CDR3 amino acids: CAISEGEDNEQFF. For the CDR3, the DNA is TGTGCCATCAGTGAAGGGGAAGACAATGAGCAGTTCTTC.

J is TRBJ2-1 and V is TRBV30; D remains ambiguous. Per the germline V gene, CDR1 is GTSNPN and CDR2 is SVGIG (reference sequence). The CDR3 is made up of 15 amino acids. Deletions cut 8 bases from V and 0 bases from J, with 17 bases between. The CDR3 DNA reads TGTGCCGGGAACCGACTCTCCTCCTCCTACAATGAGCAGTTCTTC. Its translation: CAGNRLSSSYNEQFF.

V usage is TRBV5-4 and J usage is TRBJ2-7; tentatively, D is TRBD1 or TRBD2 (6 bases each). V dropped 0 bases and J dropped 3 bases, with 13 bases sitting between them. The CDR3 is made up of 15 amino acids. Germline CDR1 is SGHNT and CDR2 is YYREEE (reference sequence). Here the CDR3 DNA reads TGTGCCAGCAGCTTGGCCGGGGGCCTACTCTACGAGCAGTACTTC. It specifies CASSLAGGLLYEQYF.

About this clone itself: A much larger clone is a single base away; this may be a read error. The same CDR3 arises from other DNA sequences in this sample as well. This sequence joins TRBV6-5 and TRBJ1-1; D not certain. Germline V gives CDR1 MNHEY, CDR2 SVGAGI. The CDR3 covers 12 residues. Trimming cost V 6 bases and J 1 base, with 6 bases left between them. The CDR3 coding sequence is TGTGCCAGCAGCGGAGGGAACACTGAAGCTTTCTTT. Its translation: CASSGGNTEAFF.